This TCR beta chain was profiled in a study of T cell responses to AZD1222 COVID-19 vaccine. Of note for this clone: The antigen is not known.

General observations from the study: Baseline antibody screening turned up just a handful of seropositive AZD1222 recipients.

The method was immunoSEQ multiplex PCR; TCRdb's version includes in-frame clones alone and lacks a portion of them. This sample has some 84,000 clones, with 70% to 90% found just once. V was pared by 7 bases and J by 0 bases, with 12 bases between. The germline V gene has CDR1 KGHDR and CDR2 SFDVKD. CDR3 length: 15 residues. The sequencing here drew on peripheral blood, taken 28 days after the second AZD1222 dose. The receptor comes from an adult who received the AZD1222 COVID-19 vaccine. This chain joins TRBV24-1 and TRBJ2-1; D not resolved. The CDR3 nucleotides read TGTGCCACCAGCCAAGGGTGGGGCTCCTACAATGAGCAGTTCTTC. Its translation: CATSQGWGSYNEQFF.